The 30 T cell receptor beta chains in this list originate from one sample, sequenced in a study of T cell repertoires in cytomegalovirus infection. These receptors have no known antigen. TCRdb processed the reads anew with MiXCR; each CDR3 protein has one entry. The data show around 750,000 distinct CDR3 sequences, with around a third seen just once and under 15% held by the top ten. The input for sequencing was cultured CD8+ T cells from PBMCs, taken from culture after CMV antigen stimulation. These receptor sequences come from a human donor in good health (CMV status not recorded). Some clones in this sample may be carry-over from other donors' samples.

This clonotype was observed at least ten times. CDR3 DNA sequence: TGTGCCAGCAGCCCACCTCCCGGGAGGAACACTGAAGCTTTCTTT. Residues: CASSPPPGRNTEAFF. The chain is built from TRBV7-2 and TRBJ1-1, with D uncertain. Looked up from germline, CDR1 is SGHTA and CDR2 is FQGNSA. This CDR3 contains 15 residues. Trimming removed 5 bases at V and 1 base at J, with 14 bases between.

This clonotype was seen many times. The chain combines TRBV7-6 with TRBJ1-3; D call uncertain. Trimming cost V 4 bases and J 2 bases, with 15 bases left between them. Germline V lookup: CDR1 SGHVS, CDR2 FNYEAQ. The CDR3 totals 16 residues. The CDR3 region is CASSSPRLEPGNTIYF. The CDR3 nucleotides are TGTGCCAGCAGCTCCCCCCGATTGGAACCTGGAAACACCATATATTTT. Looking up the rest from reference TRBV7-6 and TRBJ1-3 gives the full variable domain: GAGVSQSPRYKVTKRGQDVALRCDPISGHVSLYWYRQALGQGPEFLTYFNYEAQQDKSGLPNDRFSAERPEGSISTLTIQRTEQRDSAMYRCASSSPRLEPGNTIYFGEGSWLTVV.

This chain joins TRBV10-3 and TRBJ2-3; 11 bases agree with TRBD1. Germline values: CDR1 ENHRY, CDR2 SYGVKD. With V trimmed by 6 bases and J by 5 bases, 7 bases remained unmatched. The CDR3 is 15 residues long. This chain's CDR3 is CAIRTPGQGGDTQYF. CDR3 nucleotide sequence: TGTGCCATCAGGACTCCGGGACAGGGGGGAGATACGCAGTATTTT.

The CDR3 DNA is TGTGCCAGCAGTGAATGGGCAGGGCAAGCTTTCTTT. The encoded protein is CASSEWAGQAFF. The chain recombines TRBV2 with TRBJ1-1, with a tentative D call TRBD1 (5 bases). Between the trimmed V and J ends, which lost 2 bases and 9 bases, there was a span of 10 bases. The V gene's germline CDR1 is SNHLY and CDR2 FYNNEI. The CDR3 extends over 12 amino acids.

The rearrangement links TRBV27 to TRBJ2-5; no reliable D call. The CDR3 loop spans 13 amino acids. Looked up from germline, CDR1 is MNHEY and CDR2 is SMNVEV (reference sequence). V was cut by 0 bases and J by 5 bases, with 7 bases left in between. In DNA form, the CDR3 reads TGTGCCAGCAGTTTATCACTGGGCGAGACCCAGTACTTC. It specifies CASSLSLGETQYF.

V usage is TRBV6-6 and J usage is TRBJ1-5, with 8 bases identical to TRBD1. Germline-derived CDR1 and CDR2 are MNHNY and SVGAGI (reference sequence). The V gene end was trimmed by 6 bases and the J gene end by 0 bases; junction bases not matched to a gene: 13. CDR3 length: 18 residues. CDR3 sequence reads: CASSPSGGEGYSNQPQHF. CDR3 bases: TGTGCCAGCAGCCCTTCAGGGGGCGAGGGTTATAGCAATCAGCCCCAGCATTTT.

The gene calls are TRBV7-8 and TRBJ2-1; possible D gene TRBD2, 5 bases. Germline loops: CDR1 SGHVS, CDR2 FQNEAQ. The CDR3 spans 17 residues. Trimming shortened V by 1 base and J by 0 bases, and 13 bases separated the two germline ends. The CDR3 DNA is TGTGCCAGCAGCTTAGGAATACTAGTCAGCTCCTACAATGAGCAGTTCTTC. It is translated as CASSLGILVSSYNEQFF. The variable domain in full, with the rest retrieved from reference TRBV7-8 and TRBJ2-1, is GAGVSQSPRYKVAKRGQDVALRCDPISGHVSLFWYQQALGQGPEFLTYFQNEAQLDKSGLPSDRFFAERPEGSVSTLKIQRTQQEDSAVYLCASSLGILVSSYNEQFFGPGTRLTVL.

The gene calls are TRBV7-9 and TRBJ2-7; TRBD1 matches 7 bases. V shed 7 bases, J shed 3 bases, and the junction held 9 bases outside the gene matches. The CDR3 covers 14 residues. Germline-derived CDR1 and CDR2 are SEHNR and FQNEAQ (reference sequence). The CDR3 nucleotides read TGTGCCAGCACTATGACAGGGTTACGCTACGAGCAGTACTTC. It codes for CASTMTGLRYEQYF.

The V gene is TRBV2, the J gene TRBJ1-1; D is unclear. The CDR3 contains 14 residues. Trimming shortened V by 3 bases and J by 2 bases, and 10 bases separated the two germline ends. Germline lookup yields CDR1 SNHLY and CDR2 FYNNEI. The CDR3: CASSDPTVNTEAFF. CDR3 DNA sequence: TGTGCCAGCAGTGACCCGACGGTTAACACTGAAGCTTTCTTT.

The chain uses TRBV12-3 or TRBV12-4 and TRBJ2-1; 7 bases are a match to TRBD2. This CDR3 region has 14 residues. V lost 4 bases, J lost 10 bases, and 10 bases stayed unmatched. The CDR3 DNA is TGTGCCAGCAGTTGGGGCGGGGGTCTAGGCGAGCAGTTCTTC. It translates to CASSWGGGLGEQFF.

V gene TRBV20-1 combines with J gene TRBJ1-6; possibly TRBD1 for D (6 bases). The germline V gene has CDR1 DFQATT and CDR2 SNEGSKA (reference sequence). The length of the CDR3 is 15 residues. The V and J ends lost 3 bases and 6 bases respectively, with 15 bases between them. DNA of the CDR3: TGCAGTGCTAGCAAGATACAGGGCCGTAATTCACCCCTCCACTTT. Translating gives CSASKIQGRNSPLHF.

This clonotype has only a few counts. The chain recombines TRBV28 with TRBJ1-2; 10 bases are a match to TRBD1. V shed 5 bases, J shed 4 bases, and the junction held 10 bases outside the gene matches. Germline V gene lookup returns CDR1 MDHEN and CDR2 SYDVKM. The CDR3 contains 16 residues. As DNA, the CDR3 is TGTGCCAGCAGTGCCCCCGGGACAGGGGTGGTCTATGGCTACACCTTC. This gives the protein CASSAPGTGVVYGYTF.

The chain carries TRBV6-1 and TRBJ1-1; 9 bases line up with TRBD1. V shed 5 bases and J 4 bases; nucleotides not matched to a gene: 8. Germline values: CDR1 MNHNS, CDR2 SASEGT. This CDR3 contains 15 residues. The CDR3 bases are TGTGCCAGCAGTCCCCGACAGGGGGTCGGCACTGAAGCTTTCTTT. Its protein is CASSPRQGVGTEAFF.

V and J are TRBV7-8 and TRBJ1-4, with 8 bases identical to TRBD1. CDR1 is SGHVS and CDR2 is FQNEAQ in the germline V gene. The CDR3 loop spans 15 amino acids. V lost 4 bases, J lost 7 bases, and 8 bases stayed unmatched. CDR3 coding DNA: TGTGCCAGCAGCTCACACAGGGGGAGAACTGAAAAACTGTTTTTT. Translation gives CASSSHRGRTEKLFF.

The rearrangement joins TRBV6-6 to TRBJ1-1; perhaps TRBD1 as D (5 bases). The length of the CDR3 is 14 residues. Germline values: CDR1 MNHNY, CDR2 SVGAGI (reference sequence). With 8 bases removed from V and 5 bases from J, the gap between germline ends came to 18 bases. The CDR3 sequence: CASVPQGVWTEAFF. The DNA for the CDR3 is TGTGCCAGCGTTCCTCAGGGAGTTTGGACTGAAGCTTTCTTT.

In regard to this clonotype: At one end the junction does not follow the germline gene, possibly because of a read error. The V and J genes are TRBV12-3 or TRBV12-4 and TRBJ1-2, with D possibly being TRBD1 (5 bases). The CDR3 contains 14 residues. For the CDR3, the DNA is TGTGTCAGCAGTCCGGGTCCGGGGGTTGGTGGCTACACCTTC. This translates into CVSSPGPGVGGYTF.

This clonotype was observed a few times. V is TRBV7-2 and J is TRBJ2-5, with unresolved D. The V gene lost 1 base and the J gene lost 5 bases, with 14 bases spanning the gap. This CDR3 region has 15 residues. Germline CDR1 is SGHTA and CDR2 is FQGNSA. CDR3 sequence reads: CASSLGSYGQETQYF. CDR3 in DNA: TGTGCCAGCAGCTTAGGGTCATACGGGCAGGAGACCCAGTACTTC.

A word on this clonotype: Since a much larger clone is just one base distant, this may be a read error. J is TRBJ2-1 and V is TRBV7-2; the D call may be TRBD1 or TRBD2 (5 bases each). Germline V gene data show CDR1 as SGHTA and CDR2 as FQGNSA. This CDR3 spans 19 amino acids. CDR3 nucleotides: TGTGCCAGCAGCGCCCGGGACGGCCTCATTTCCAGCTCCTACAGTGAGCAGTTCTTC. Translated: CASSARDGLISSSYSEQFF.

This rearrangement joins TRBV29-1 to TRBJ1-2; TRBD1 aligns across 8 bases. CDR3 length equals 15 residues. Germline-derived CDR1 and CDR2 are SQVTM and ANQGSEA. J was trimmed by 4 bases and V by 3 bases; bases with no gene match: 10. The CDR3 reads CSVDEGTGFVYGYTF. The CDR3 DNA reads TGCAGCGTTGATGAGGGGACAGGCTTTGTCTATGGCTACACCTTC.

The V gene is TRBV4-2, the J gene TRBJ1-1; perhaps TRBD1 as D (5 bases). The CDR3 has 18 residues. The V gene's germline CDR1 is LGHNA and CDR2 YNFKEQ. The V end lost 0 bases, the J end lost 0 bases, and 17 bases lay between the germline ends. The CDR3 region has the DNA TGTGCCAGCAGCCAAGATGAGGTTCAGGGACTCATGAACACTGAAGCTTTCTTT. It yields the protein CASSQDEVQGLMNTEAFF.

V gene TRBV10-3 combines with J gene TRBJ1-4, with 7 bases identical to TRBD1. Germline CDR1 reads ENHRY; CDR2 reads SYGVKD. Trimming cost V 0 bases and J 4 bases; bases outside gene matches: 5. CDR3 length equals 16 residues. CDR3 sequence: CAISESDRDSNEKLFF. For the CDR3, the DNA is TGTGCCATCAGTGAGTCGGACCGGGACAGTAATGAAAAACTGTTTTTT.

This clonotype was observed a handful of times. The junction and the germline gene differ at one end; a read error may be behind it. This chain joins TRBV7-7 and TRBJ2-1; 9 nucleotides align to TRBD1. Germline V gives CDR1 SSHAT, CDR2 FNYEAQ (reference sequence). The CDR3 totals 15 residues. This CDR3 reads CASSLGTGIYNEQFF. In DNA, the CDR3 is TGTGCTAGCAGCTTAGGGACAGGGATTTACAATGAGCAGTTCTTC.

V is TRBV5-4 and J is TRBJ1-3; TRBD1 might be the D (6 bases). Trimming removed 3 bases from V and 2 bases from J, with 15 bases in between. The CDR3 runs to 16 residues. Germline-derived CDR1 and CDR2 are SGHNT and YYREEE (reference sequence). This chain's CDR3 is CASSSGQTSAGNTIYF. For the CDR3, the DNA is TGTGCCAGCAGCTCAGGACAGACCAGCGCTGGAAACACCATATATTTT.

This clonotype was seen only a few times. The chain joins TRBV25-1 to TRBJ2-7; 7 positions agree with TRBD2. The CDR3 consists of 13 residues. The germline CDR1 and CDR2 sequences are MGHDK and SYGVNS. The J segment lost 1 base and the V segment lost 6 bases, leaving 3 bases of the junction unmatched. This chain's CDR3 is CASRSGDSYEQYF. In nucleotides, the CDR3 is TGTGCCAGCAGGAGCGGGGATTCCTACGAGCAGTACTTC.

CDR3 coding DNA: TGTGCCAGCAGGCCCGGGTGGGCTACTGAGCAGTTCTTC. It encodes CASRPGWATEQFF. The J gene is TRBJ2-1, the V gene TRBV6-1; D uncertain. Germline V lookup: CDR1 MNHNS, CDR2 SASEGT. CDR3 length: 13 amino acids. The ends were cut back, 6 bases at V and 9 bases at J, with 15 bases in the middle.

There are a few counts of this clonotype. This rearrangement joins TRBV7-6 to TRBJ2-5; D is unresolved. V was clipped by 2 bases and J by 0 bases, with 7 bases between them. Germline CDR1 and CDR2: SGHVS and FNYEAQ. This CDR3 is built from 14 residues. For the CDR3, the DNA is TGTGCCAGCAGCTTATCCCCGTACCAAGAGACCCAGTACTTC. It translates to CASSLSPYQETQYF. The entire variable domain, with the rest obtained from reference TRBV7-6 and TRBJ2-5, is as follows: GAGVSQSPRYKVTKRGQDVALRCDPISGHVSLYWYRQALGQGPEFLTYFNYEAQQDKSGLPNDRFSAERPEGSISTLTIQRTEQRDSAMYRCASSLSPYQETQYFGPGTRLLVL.

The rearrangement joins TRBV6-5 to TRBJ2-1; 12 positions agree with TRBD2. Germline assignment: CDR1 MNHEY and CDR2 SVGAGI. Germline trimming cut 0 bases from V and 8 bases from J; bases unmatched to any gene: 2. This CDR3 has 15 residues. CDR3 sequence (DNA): TGTGCCAGCAGTTACTCGGCTAGCGGGGGGGATGAGCAGTTCTTC. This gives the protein CASSYSASGGDEQFF.

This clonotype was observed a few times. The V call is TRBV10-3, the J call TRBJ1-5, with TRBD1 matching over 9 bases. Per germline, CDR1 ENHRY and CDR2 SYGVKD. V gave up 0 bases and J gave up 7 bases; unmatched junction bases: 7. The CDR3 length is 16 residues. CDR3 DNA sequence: TGTGCCATCAGTGAGTCGGAGGGACAGGGACAGCAGCCCCAGCATTTT. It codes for CAISESEGQGQQPQHF.

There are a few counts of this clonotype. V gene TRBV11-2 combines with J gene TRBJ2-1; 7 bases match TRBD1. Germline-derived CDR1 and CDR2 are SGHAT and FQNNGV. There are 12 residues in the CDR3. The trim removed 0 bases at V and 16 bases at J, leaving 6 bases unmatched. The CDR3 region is CASSLEQGFLFF. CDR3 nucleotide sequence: TGTGCCAGCAGCTTAGAACAGGGGTTCCTATTCTTC.

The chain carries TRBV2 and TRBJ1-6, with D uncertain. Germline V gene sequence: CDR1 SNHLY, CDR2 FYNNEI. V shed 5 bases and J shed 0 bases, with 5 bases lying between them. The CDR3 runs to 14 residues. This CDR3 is CASSMGSYNSPLHF. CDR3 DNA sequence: TGTGCCAGCAGTATGGGCTCCTATAATTCACCCCTCCACTTT.